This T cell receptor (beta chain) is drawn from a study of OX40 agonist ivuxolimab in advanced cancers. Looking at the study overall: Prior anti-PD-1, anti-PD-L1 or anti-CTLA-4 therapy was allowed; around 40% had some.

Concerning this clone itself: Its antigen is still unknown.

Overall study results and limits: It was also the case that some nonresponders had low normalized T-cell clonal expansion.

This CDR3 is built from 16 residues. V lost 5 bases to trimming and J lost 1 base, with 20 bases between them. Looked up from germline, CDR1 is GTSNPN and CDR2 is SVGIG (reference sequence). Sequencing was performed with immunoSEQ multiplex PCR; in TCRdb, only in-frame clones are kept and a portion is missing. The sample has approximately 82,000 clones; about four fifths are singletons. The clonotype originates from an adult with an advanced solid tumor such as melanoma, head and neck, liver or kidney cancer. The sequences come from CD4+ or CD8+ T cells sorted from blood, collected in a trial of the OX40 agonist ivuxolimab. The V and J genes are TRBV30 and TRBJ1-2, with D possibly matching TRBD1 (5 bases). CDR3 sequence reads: CAWAGTEVFFNYGYTF. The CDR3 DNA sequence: TGTGCCTGGGCCGGGACGGAAGTTTTCTTTAACTATGGCTACACCTTC.